What follows are 21 T cell receptor beta chains derived from one specimen sequenced in a study of identifying expanded T cells in peripheral blood. TCRdb's copy holds only in-frame clones and misses some; the assay was immunoSEQ multiplex PCR. Altogether 50,000 to 75,000 clones are present, around 86% being singletons, with the ten largest covering approximately 17%. The source material was blood. The receptors stem from a person aged 18 to 75 in good health.

J is TRBJ2-7 and V is TRBV30, with D perhaps TRBD1 (6 bases). CDR1 is GTSNPN and CDR2 is SVGIG in the germline V gene (reference sequence). The CDR3 spans 15 residues. Trimming stripped 3 bases from V and 0 bases from J, with 15 bases between. The CDR3 DNA sequence: TGTGCCTGGAGCAACGGACAGCATAGCTCCTACGAGCAGTACGTC. Translated: CAWSNGQHSSYEQYV.

The genes are TRBV5-4 and TRBJ2-7, with a weak D call TRBD1 (6 bases). Trimming pared 4 bases from V and 4 bases from J, leaving 12 bases between. The CDR3 consists of 13 residues. Germline loops: CDR1 SGHNT, CDR2 YYREEE (reference sequence). The CDR3, as DNA: TGTGCCAGCAGCGGGTCAGGGGTTTACGAGCAGTACTTC. Its translation: CASSGSGVYEQYF. Based on the CDR3 plus reference TRBV5-4 and TRBJ2-7, the full variable domain is ETGVTQSPTHLIKTRGQQVTLRCSSQSGHNTVSWYQQALGQGPQFIFQYYREEENGRGNFPPRFSGLQFPNYSSELNVNALELDDSALYLCASSGSGVYEQYFGPGTRLTVT.

This clone appeared a single time. J is TRBJ2-2 and V is TRBV2; 9 nucleotides line up with TRBD1. Germline-derived CDR1 and CDR2 are SNHLY and FYNNEI. J lost 3 bases, V lost 4 bases, and 3 bases had no gene match. There are 15 residues in the CDR3. CDR3 loop: CASSVWTGDTGELFF. CDR3 sequence (DNA): TGTGCCAGCAGTGTGTGGACAGGGGACACCGGGGAGCTGTTTTTT. The variable domain in full, completed from reference TRBV2 and TRBJ2-2, reads EPEVTQTPSHQVTQMGQEVILRCVPISNHLYFYWYRQILGQKVEFLVSFYNNEISEKSEIFDDQFSVERPDGSNFTLKIRSTKLEDSAMYFCASSVWTGDTGELFFGEGSRLTVL.

The CDR3: CASSFRVAASGRGNIQYF. For the CDR3, the DNA is TGTGCCAGCAGTTTCAGGGTAGCGGCTAGCGGGAGAGGAAACATTCAGTACTTC. V gene TRBV27 combines with J gene TRBJ2-4, with TRBD2 matching 10 bases. V lost 3 bases and J lost 6; bases outside the gene matches: 14. CDR3 size: 18 residues. Germline lookup yields CDR1 MNHEY and CDR2 SMNVEV (reference sequence).

V and J are TRBV9 and TRBJ2-6; D is undetermined. From germline, CDR1 is SGDLS and CDR2 YYNGEE. V dropped 0 bases and J dropped 4 bases, with 8 bases sitting between them. This CDR3 has 15 amino acids. CDR3 in amino acids: CASSVGVYGANVLTF. CDR3 nucleotide sequence: TGTGCCAGCAGCGTAGGGGTTTACGGGGCCAACGTCCTGACTTTC.

The rearrangement joins TRBV7-3 to TRBJ2-7, with 12 positions matching TRBD2. Germline CDR1 is SGHTA and CDR2 is FQGTGA. The CDR3 runs to 17 residues. V shed 8 bases, J shed 1 base, and the junction held 12 bases outside the gene matches. Written as DNA, the CDR3 is TGTGCCAGCCCAAGGACTAGCGGGGAAGGCTGGTCCTACGAGCAGTACGTC. Translated, it gives CASPRTSGEGWSYEQYV.

The chain carries TRBV7-9 and TRBJ2-7; 10 nucleotides align to TRBD2. There are 14 residues in the CDR3. The germline gives CDR1 SEHNR, CDR2 FQNEAQ (reference sequence). The J segment lost 3 bases and the V segment lost 2 bases, leaving 1 base of the junction unmatched. CDR3 coding DNA: TGTGCCAGCAGCTTAACTAGCGGGAACTACGAGCAGTACTTC. Its protein is CASSLTSGNYEQYF. The complete variable domain, with remaining parts taken from reference TRBV7-9 and TRBJ2-7, reads DTGVSQNPRHKITKRGQNVTFRCDPISEHNRLYWYRQTLGQGPEFLTYFQNEAQLEKSRLLSDRFSAERPKGSFSTLEIQRTEQGDSAMYLCASSLTSGNYEQYFGPGTRLTVT.

The chain couples TRBV30 to TRBJ1-2; the match to TRBD1 covers 8 bases. The germline gives CDR1 GTSNPN, CDR2 SVGIG (reference sequence). V trimming: 0 bases; J trimming: 8 bases; junction bases outside the gene matches: 11. The CDR3 sequence is 15 residues long. The DNA for the CDR3 is TGTGCCTGGAGTGTAACGGTCAGGGGGCGCGGCGGCTACACCTTC. It codes for CAWSVTVRGRGGYTF.

The J gene is TRBJ2-1, the V gene TRBV18; 11 bases align to TRBD1. The CDR3 is 19 amino acids. Germline values: CDR1 KGHSH, CDR2 LQKENI. The trim removed 3 bases at V and 6 bases at J, leaving 16 bases unmatched. CDR3 sequence: CASSPRTGGGLGLGNEQFF. The CDR3, as DNA: TGTGCCAGCTCACCGCGGACAGGGGGCGGACTAGGATTGGGCAATGAGCAGTTCTTC.

The V and J genes are TRBV19 and TRBJ2-3, with TRBD1 matching over 8 bases. After removal of 7 bases from V and 7 bases from J, the junction contained 10 bases not matched to a gene. The germline V gene encodes CDR1 LNHDA and CDR2 SQIVND (reference sequence). CDR3 size: 14 residues. The CDR3 loop reads CASTMQGTGNTQYF. CDR3 in DNA: TGTGCCAGTACTATGCAGGGGACAGGCAATACGCAGTATTTT.

The chain employs TRBV7-3 and TRBJ2-2, with 11 bases lining up with TRBD2. This CDR3 has 15 residues. With V trimmed by 4 bases and J by 4 bases, 2 bases remained unmatched. Germline CDR1 and CDR2: SGHTA and FQGTGA. CDR3 protein: CASSSTSGVTGELFF. The DNA for the CDR3 is TGTGCCAGCAGCTCGACTAGCGGGGTCACCGGGGAGCTGTTTTTT.

The chain has TRBV2 and TRBJ2-7; D possibly corresponds to TRBD1 (6 bases). Germline values: CDR1 SNHLY, CDR2 FYNNEI. With 3 bases removed from V and 0 bases from J, the gap between germline ends came to 12 bases. The length of the CDR3 is 15 residues. CDR3: CASSDQGKSSYEQYF. The CDR3 nucleotides are TGTGCCAGCAGTGACCAGGGGAAGAGCTCCTACGAGCAGTACTTC.

The chain joins TRBV30 to TRBJ2-5, with 10 nucleotides matching TRBD2. The CDR3 spans 16 residues. The V gene end was trimmed by 8 bases and the J gene end by 2 bases; junction bases not matched to a gene: 14. Germline CDR1 reads GTSNPN; CDR2 reads SVGIG (reference sequence). CDR3 in DNA: TGTGCCAGAACTAGCGGGAACCGACATTTACAAGAGACCCAGTACTTC. It specifies CARTSGNRHLQETQYF.

V is TRBV2 and J is TRBJ1-2, with D perhaps TRBD1 (5 bases). The germline V gene has CDR1 SNHLY and CDR2 FYNNEI. The CDR3 length is 13 residues. V lost 4 bases to trimming and J lost 2 bases, with 8 bases between them. The CDR3, as DNA: TGTGCCAGCAGTGTGGGGGGGAACTATGGCTACACCTTC. Amino acid sequence: CASSVGGNYGYTF.

V usage is TRBV11-2 and J usage is TRBJ2-1; 9 bases align to TRBD2. Germline V gene sequence: CDR1 SGHAT, CDR2 FQNNGV. The CDR3 covers 17 residues. V gave up 5 bases and J gave up 5 bases; unmatched junction bases: 13. CDR3 protein: CASSPRGAGGRNNEQFF. In DNA, the CDR3 is TGTGCCAGCAGCCCCCGGGGAGCGGGGGGTAGGAACAATGAGCAGTTCTTC.

The J gene is TRBJ2-1, the V gene TRBV5-1; D uncertain. The CDR3 totals 15 residues. Germline CDR1 is SGHRS and CDR2 is YFSETQ. V lost 9 bases and J 0 bases, leaving 16 bases between the germline ends. The DNA of the CDR3 is TGCGCCACTACGACTGGGGTAAACTCCTACAATGAGCAGTTCTTC. Protein product: CATTTGVNSYNEQFF.

In its sample, this clone was seen once. The V call is TRBV7-3, the J call TRBJ1-1; D unclear. The CDR3 length is 12 residues. In germline, CDR1 is SGHTA, CDR2 FQGTGA. The V and J ends lost 4 bases and 7 bases respectively, with 10 bases between them. The CDR3 bases are TGTGCCAGCAGCTCCGCGGAGGGTGAAGCTTTCTTT. Its protein is CASSSAEGEAFF.

The rearrangement links TRBV14 to TRBJ2-5; 7 bases match TRBD1. V trimming: 4 bases; J trimming: 6 bases; junction bases outside the gene matches: 5. CDR3 length equals 13 residues. Germline CDR1 reads SGHDN; CDR2 reads FVKESK. CDR3 sequence (DNA): TGTGCCAGCAGCCCTGACAGGGTGAAGACCCAGTACTTC. Translated, it gives CASSPDRVKTQYF. Supplemented by reference TRBV14 and TRBJ2-5, the full variable domain reads EAGVTQFPSHSVIEKGQTVTLRCDPISGHDNLYWYRRVMGKEIKFLLHFVKESKQDESGMPNNRFLAERTGGTYSTLKVQPAELEDSGVYFCASSPDRVKTQYFGPGTRLLVL.

The CDR3 is CASSQEVRADRVIYGYTF. CDR3 in DNA: TGCGCCAGCAGCCAAGAAGTGCGGGCGGACAGGGTGATCTATGGCTACACCTTC. The gene calls are TRBV4-3 and TRBJ1-2; 8 bases match TRBD1. The germline V gene encodes CDR1 LGHNA and CDR2 YSLEER. The trim removed 0 bases at V and 4 bases at J, leaving 13 bases unmatched. CDR3 length equals 18 residues.

This clone was seen just once. The chain couples TRBV15 to TRBJ2-7, with 7 positions matching TRBD2. The CDR3 has 14 residues. Germline lookup yields CDR1 LNHNV and CDR2 YYDKDF (reference sequence). Germline trimming cut 0 bases from V and 9 bases from J; bases unmatched to any gene: 8. CDR3 sequence reads: CATSRDAAPGGQYF. Here the CDR3 DNA reads TGTGCCACCAGCAGAGATGCGGCGCCGGGGGGGCAGTACTTC.

The chain couples TRBV12-5 to TRBJ2-1, with 13 bases aligning to TRBD2. Losses at the gene ends were 2 bases for V and 6 bases for J; bases not matched to a gene: 7. This CDR3 has 17 residues. From germline, CDR1 is LGHNT and CDR2 FRNRAP. CDR3 sequence (DNA): TGTGCTAGTGGTTTGTCAACTAGCGGGAGGGTAACCAATGAGCAGTTCTTC. As protein: CASGLSTSGRVTNEQFF. Full variable domain (remainder filled in from reference TRBV12-5 and TRBJ2-1): DARVTQTPRHKVTEMGQEVTMRCQPILGHNTVFWYRQTMMQGLELLAYFRNRAPLDDSGMPKDRFSAEMPDATLATLKIQPSEPRDSAVYFCASGLSTSGRVTNEQFFGPGTRLTVL.